The present T cell receptor (beta chain) was sequenced within a study of T-cell reconstitution after alpha-beta-depleted transplantation in children (dated by TCRdb to the mid-2010s). Background for the entire study: Using TCR repertoire profiling, the study quantitatively followed how T-cell immune reconstitution unfolded in children after TCRalphabeta/CD19-depleted allogeneic hematopoietic cell transplantation. The paper's findings and limits, for the study overall: Over subsequent months, a decline in hyperexpanded clone frequencies was noted, and after one year, T-cell counts and TCRbeta diversity were mostly ascribed to newly produced T cells. In some patients, the high TCRbeta diversity seen at day 60 was put down to recipient T cells and intrathymic progenitors that had survived conditioning. The apparently early alphabetaT-cell count recovery about two months after transplant was reportedly dependent on only several hundred rapidly expanded clones derived from non-depleted graft cells.

What the time point label conveys for this sample: day 60 (about 2 months) after transplantation. Per the publication, the treatment or condition label means: allogeneic hematopoietic cell transplantation with graft depleted of TCRalphabeta T cells and CD19 B cells. TCRalphabeta/CD19-depleted allogeneic hematopoietic cell grafts were given to the transplant recipients, all of whom were children. To prepare the library, PCR was applied. TCRdb lists the instrument as Illumina HiSeq 2500. Molecular barcoding was employed in the preparation of TCR libraries, with unique molecular identifiers being used to normalize TCRbeta repertoire quantification. TCRdb trimmed the raw reads at Q25, called clones with MiXCR and kept productive beta chains. Rows merge per CDR3 protein into single entries with the most common DNA and genes. The sample table shows over 100,000 distinct CDR3 sequences, and around 6% are seen once. About 6.1% of the sample goes to the ten largest clones.

From a lookup of the germline V gene, CDR1 and CDR2 are LGHNA and YNFKEQ. V is pared back by 2 bases and J by 4 bases, with 8 bases lying between the germline termini. The cysteine opens and the phenylalanine closes a CDR3 of 13 amino acids. The CDR3 DNA has 39 bases and is translated from base 1. Concerning this clonotype: Its antigen is unknown. It has no much larger one-base neighbor in the sample; base qualities were not kept.

The V gene is TRBV4-2 and the J gene is TRBJ1-2, with the identity of the D gene unclear. The TCR sequence derives from a female patient under 10 years old who had a stem cell transplant for Fanconi anemia, so the T cells may come from the graft donor. Specimen: PBMCs, mostly from graft donor cells, collected 60 days after TCRalphabeta/CD19-depleted stem cell transplant. The CDR3 reads as follows: CASSQSYRYGYTF. The DNA reads as follows: TGTGCCAGCAGCCAATCTTATCGCTATGGCTACACCTTC.